This T cell receptor beta chain was recorded in a study of blood T cell repertoires in COVID-19. Overall study context: The study drew acute and convalescent COVID-19 samples from the United States, Italy and Spain. T cells, B-cell-depleted T cells, or PBMCs supplied cDNA or gDNA.

The CDR3 spans 17 residues. Germline CDR1 WSHSY, CDR2 SAAADI. V shed 2 bases and J 4 bases; nucleotides not matched to a gene: 10. Per the original methods: Estimated nucleated cell counts came from reference gene primer amplification. Sequencing was performed with immunoSEQ multiplex PCR; in TCRdb, only in-frame clones are kept and a portion is missing. The V and J calls and clone size come from that table; D and trimming were worked out from the DNA. The repertoire holds fewer than 80,000 clones, with 79% as singletons. The TCR originated in a woman of 80 years or more with active or convalescent COVID-19. The sample was peripheral blood. This chain uses TRBV10-2 with TRBJ2-5; 10 bases are a match to TRBD2. This CDR3 is CASSEVGLAGALETQYF. CDR3 DNA sequence: TGCGCCAGCAGTGAGGTTGGGCTAGCGGGGGCTCTAGAGACCCAGTACTTC.